These 23 T cell receptor beta chains came from one sample sequenced in a study of blood T cell repertoires in COVID-19 (dated by TCRdb to the early 2020s). The library came from the immunoSEQ multiplex PCR assay. The table was pulled from immuneACCESS by TCRdb, which kept in-frame rearrangements only. Such tables lose some clones; where checked, under half of the loss comes from unresolved V genes, and the rest has no known cause. For this sample the table gives 75,000 to 80,000 clones, of which around 89% were detected only once. The ten largest account for about 9% of the sample. The sequenced sample was peripheral blood. Source of these receptors: a human donor in a cohort sampled during active COVID-19.

The chain recombines TRBV7-2 with TRBJ2-3, with unresolved D. Germline CDR1 is SGHTA and CDR2 is FQGNSA. V shed 3 bases and J shed 6 bases, with 7 bases lying between them. This CDR3 spans 12 amino acids. CDR3 in amino acids: CASSFLPDTQYF. In DNA, the CDR3 is TGTGCCAGCAGCTTTCTTCCCGATACGCAGTATTTT. The whole variable domain, filled in from reference TRBV7-2 and TRBJ2-3, reads GAGVSQSPSNKVTEKGKDVELRCDPISGHTALYWYRQSLGQGLEFLIYFQGNSAPDKSGLPSDRFSAERTGGSVSTLTIQRTQQEDSAVYLCASSFLPDTQYFGPGTRLTVL.

The CDR3 loop reads CASKTGGVPLGANVLTF. The CDR3 nucleotides are TGTGCCAGCAAAACAGGGGGCGTCCCGCTTGGGGCCAACGTCCTGACTTTC. The genes are TRBV7-9 and TRBJ2-6; 9 bases are shared with TRBD1. Unmatched junction bases numbered 10, after V lost 7 bases and J lost 3 bases. This CDR3 is 17 amino acids long. In germline, CDR1 is SEHNR, CDR2 FQNEAQ (reference sequence).

The chain links TRBV4-2 to TRBJ2-7; 7 bases line up with TRBD2. In germline, CDR1 is LGHNA, CDR2 YNFKEQ. The V and J ends lost 1 base and 2 bases, in that order; junction bases with no gene match: 11. The CDR3 has 17 residues. CDR3 in amino acids: CASSQGRTSDGPYEQYF. CDR3 in DNA: TGTGCCAGCAGCCAAGGCCGCACTAGCGATGGTCCCTACGAGCAGTACTTC.

V gene TRBV2 combines with J gene TRBJ2-1; tentative D call: TRBD2 (6 bases). CDR1 and CDR2 from the germline V gene are SNHLY and FYNNEI. Trimming removed 5 bases from V and 8 bases from J, with 19 bases in between. There are 15 residues in the CDR3. CDR3 sequence reads: CASSLASRGGDEQFF. The CDR3 DNA reads as TGTGCCAGCAGTCTAGCTAGTCGGGGAGGAGATGAGCAGTTCTTC.

The gene calls are TRBV5-1 and TRBJ2-5, with D perhaps TRBD2 (6 bases). The V gene lost 2 bases and the J gene lost 2 bases, with 13 bases spanning the gap. Germline-derived CDR1 and CDR2 are SGHRS and YFSETQ. The CDR3 sequence is 15 residues long. CDR3: CASSFGGSVQETQYF. The CDR3 DNA reads as TGCGCCAGCAGCTTTGGAGGGTCGGTACAAGAGACCCAGTACTTC. Looking up the rest from reference TRBV5-1 and TRBJ2-5 gives the full variable domain: KAGVTQTPRYLIKTRGQQVTLSCSPISGHRSVSWYQQTPGQGLQFLFEYFSETQRNKGNFPGRFSGRQFSNSRSEMNVSTLELGDSALYLCASSFGGSVQETQYFGPGTRLLVL.

This clone was seen a single time. This chain uses TRBV19 with TRBJ1-2, with 9 bases matching TRBD1. V shed 5 bases and J 3 bases; nucleotides not matched to a gene: 7. The CDR3 runs to 15 residues. Germline V gives CDR1 LNHDA, CDR2 SQIVND (reference sequence). The CDR3 spells CASSLMGQGDYGYTF. CDR3 coding DNA: TGTGCCAGTAGTCTTATGGGACAGGGCGACTATGGCTACACCTTC.

The chain carries TRBV5-4 and TRBJ1-2; possibly TRBD1 for D (5 bases). V lost 4 bases to trimming and J lost 4 bases, with 11 bases between them. Germline CDR1 reads SGHNT; CDR2 reads YYREEE (reference sequence). This CDR3 has 13 amino acids. CDR3 loop: CASSPGGAYGYTF. The CDR3 DNA sequence: TGTGCCAGCAGCCCCGGTGGGGCCTATGGCTACACCTTC. Full variable domain (outside the CDR3, taken from reference TRBV5-4 and TRBJ1-2): ETGVTQSPTHLIKTRGQQVTLRCSSQSGHNTVSWYQQALGQGPQFIFQYYREEENGRGNFPPRFSGLQFPNYSSELNVNALELDDSALYLCASSPGGAYGYTFGSGTRLTVV.

The chain links TRBV3-1 (or the pseudogene TRBV3-2) to TRBJ2-1; 9 bases match TRBD2. CDR1 is LGHDT, CDR2 YNNKEL, per germline (reference sequence). The CDR3 has 16 residues. The J segment lost 4 bases and the V segment lost 4 bases, leaving 8 bases of the junction unmatched. The CDR3 DNA follows: TGTGCCAGCAGCCCCTATAGCGGGAGCGTTTACAATGAGCAGTTCTTC. Protein: CASSPYSGSVYNEQFF.

The chain has TRBV2 and TRBJ1-2, with TRBD1 as a possible D gene (5 bases). CDR1 is SNHLY, CDR2 FYNNEI, per germline. The CDR3 loop spans 15 amino acids. V dropped 5 bases and J dropped 4 bases, with 17 bases sitting between them. The CDR3 loop reads CASSPRPGSSYGYTF. CDR3 nucleotides: TGTGCCAGCAGTCCCCGCCCAGGGTCGTCCTATGGCTACACCTTC.

The CDR3 nucleotides are TGTGCCAGCAGGGGGACAGGGCCAGAGACCCAGTACTTC. Translated, it gives CASRGTGPETQYF. The chain employs TRBV28 and TRBJ2-5; TRBD1 agrees at 9 bases. Germline V lookup: CDR1 MDHEN, CDR2 SYDVKM. V lost 6 bases and J lost 4; bases outside the gene matches: 3. The CDR3 extends over 13 amino acids.

The chain is built from TRBV2 and TRBJ2-3; D possibly corresponds to TRBD1 (5 bases). Trimming shortened V by 3 bases and J by 0 bases, and 10 bases separated the two germline ends. CDR3 length: 15 residues. The germline CDR1 and CDR2 sequences are SNHLY and FYNNEI. CDR3 protein: CASSESGPSTDTQYF. CDR3 nucleotides: TGTGCCAGCAGTGAGTCAGGGCCTAGCACAGATACGCAGTATTTT.

V gene TRBV2 combines with J gene TRBJ2-5; 9 bases agree with TRBD1. Looked up from germline, CDR1 is SNHLY and CDR2 is FYNNEI. The CDR3 loop spans 15 amino acids. The trim removed 7 bases at V and 5 bases at J, leaving 11 bases unmatched. CDR3 sequence (DNA): TGTGCCAGCAAACAGGACAGGGGCCATGGGGAGACCCAGTACTTC. It yields the protein CASKQDRGHGETQYF.

This sequence joins TRBV15 and TRBJ2-1; the match to TRBD1 covers 7 bases. CDR1 is LNHNV, CDR2 YYDKDF, per germline (reference sequence). V lost 5 bases to trimming and J lost 5 bases; unmatched junction nucleotides: 6. The CDR3 spans 14 residues. The DNA of the CDR3 is TGTGCCACCAGCGGGGCGACAGGGAACAATGAGCAGTTCTTC. This translates into CATSGATGNNEQFF.

This clone was seen a single time. The chain links TRBV2 to TRBJ2-2; 11 bases are a match to TRBD2. There are 15 residues in the CDR3. The V segment lost 6 bases and the J segment 5 bases; nucleotides outside the gene matches: 5. Germline V gives CDR1 SNHLY, CDR2 FYNNEI. CDR3 nucleotides: TGTGCCAGCAGGGAGGGGACTAGCGGTACCGGGGAGCTGTTTTTT. Encoded protein: CASREGTSGTGELFF.

The chain employs TRBV5-1 and TRBJ2-3; D is possibly TRBD1 (5 bases). CDR3 size: 16 residues. Germline values: CDR1 SGHRS, CDR2 YFSETQ. V was cut by 0 bases and J by 4 bases, with 15 bases left in between. CDR3 bases: TGCGCCAGCAGCTTGGGGGCAGGGTTGATCCCAGATACGCAGTATTTT. Protein: CASSLGAGLIPDTQYF.

The rearrangement joins TRBV6-5 to TRBJ1-1; D remains unclear. The CDR3 loop spans 15 amino acids. Per germline, CDR1 MNHEY and CDR2 SVGAGI. Trimming took off 2 bases at V and 0 bases at J, with 10 bases between the two ends. CDR3 protein: CASSYALDLNTEAFF. CDR3 bases: TGTGCCAGCAGTTACGCACTTGACTTGAACACTGAAGCTTTCTTT.

V and J are TRBV5-6 and TRBJ2-3; TRBD1 matches 10 bases. V dropped 4 bases and J dropped 3; count of bases not matched to a gene: 5. CDR1 and CDR2 from the germline V gene are SGHDT and YYEEEE. CDR3 size: 15 residues. The CDR3 nucleotides are TGTGCCAGCAGCCCGACAGGGGGCGCGACAGATACGCAGTATTTT. Encoded protein: CASSPTGGATDTQYF.

This clone was observed once. V usage is TRBV7-2 and J usage is TRBJ1-5, with D hard to call. V was clipped by 1 base and J by 0 bases, with 7 bases between them. The CDR3 contains 15 residues. Germline-derived CDR1 and CDR2 are SGHTA and FQGNSA. In DNA, the CDR3 is TGTGCCAGCAGCTTAGTCAGGAATAGCAATCAGCCCCAGCATTTT. Residues: CASSLVRNSNQPQHF.

The chain uses TRBV6-6 and TRBJ2-5; D is undetermined. The germline V gene has CDR1 MNHNY and CDR2 SVGAGI (reference sequence). The CDR3 is 15 residues long. The V end was cut by 2 bases, the J end by 4 bases, with 14 bases between. The CDR3 DNA sequence: TGTGCCAGCAGTTACACCTCGGTTCGTCCAGAGACCCAGTACTTC. It translates to CASSYTSVRPETQYF.

The chain links TRBV27 to TRBJ2-1, with a possible D match to TRBD1 (5 bases). Germline CDR1 MNHEY, CDR2 SMNVEV (reference sequence). This CDR3 is built from 14 residues. The V end lost 6 bases, the J end lost 10 bases, and 19 bases lay between the germline ends. CDR3 loop: CASSRAAGIREQFF. The CDR3 DNA reads TGTGCCAGCAGCCGCGCTGCAGGGATTCGGGAGCAGTTCTTC.

V is TRBV18 and J is TRBJ2-1; TRBD2 matches at 11 bases. V was clipped by 6 bases and J by 3 bases; unmatched bases: 4. Looked up from germline, CDR1 is KGHSH and CDR2 is LQKENI. CDR3 length: 15 amino acids. This CDR3 is CASSPLAGGYNEQFF. CDR3 bases: TGTGCCAGCTCCCCGCTAGCGGGAGGCTACAATGAGCAGTTCTTC. The variable domain in full, completed from reference TRBV18 and TRBJ2-1, reads NAGVMQNPRHLVRRRGQEARLRCSPMKGHSHVYWYRQLPEEGLKFMVYLQKENIIDESGMPKERFSAEFPKEGPSILRIQQVVRGDSAAYFCASSPLAGGYNEQFFGPGTRLTVL.

This clone appeared a few times. This chain connects TRBV11-2 to TRBJ1-1, with unresolved D. V lost 0 bases, J lost 4 bases, and 6 bases lay in between. This CDR3 spans 13 amino acids. CDR1 is SGHAT and CDR2 is FQNNGV in the germline V gene. The CDR3 DNA reads TGTGCCAGCAGCTTAGATTTCGGCACTGAAGCTTTCTTT. It specifies CASSLDFGTEAFF.

CDR3 loop: CAWNKWDRGSTEAFF. The DNA of the CDR3 is TGTGCCTGGAATAAGTGGGACAGGGGTTCCACTGAAGCTTTCTTT. The chain joins TRBV30 to TRBJ1-1, with 10 bases lining up with TRBD1. Trimming cost V 4 bases and J 4 bases; bases outside gene matches: 9. CDR1 and CDR2 from the germline V gene are GTSNPN and SVGIG (reference sequence). This CDR3 is built from 15 residues. Full variable domain (remainder filled in from reference TRBV30 and TRBJ1-1): SQTIHQWPATLVQPVGSPLSLECTVEGTSNPNLYWYRQAAGRGLQLLFYSVGIGQISSEVPQNLSASRPQDRQFILSSKKLLLSDSGFYLCAWNKWDRGSTEAFFGQGTRLTVV.